Reported below is one TCR beta chain. Data came from immunoSEQ multiplex PCR; TCRdb stores just in-frame clones and leaves some out. The data show about 120,000 clones, about 92% seen once. This sample was included in a study of OX40 agonist ivuxolimab in advanced cancers. About the research overall: The eligibility criteria allowed prior anti-PD-1, anti-PD-L1 or anti-CTLA-4 therapy, and approximately 40% had some.

V was pared by 1 base and J by 9 bases, with 10 bases of the junction left unmatched. The germline gives CDR1 LGHNA, CDR2 YSLEER. The CDR3 loop spans 15 amino acids. Peripheral blood came from all dose cohorts at three timepoints. This clonotype was obtained from an adult with an advanced solid tumor such as melanoma, head and neck, liver or kidney cancer. The V call is TRBV4-3, the J call TRBJ2-7; TRBD1 matches at 9 bases. Source: CD4+ or CD8+ T cells sorted from blood, taken in a trial of the OX40 agonist ivuxolimab. CDR3 bases: TGCGCCAGCAGCCAAGCGTGGGGGACAGGGCTAGGGCAGTACTTC. It is translated as CASSQAWGTGLGQYF.